These T cell receptor beta chains were read from a single sample in a study of T cell clones after liver transplantation. Clones were read by immunoSEQ multiplex PCR, and TCRdb kept only the in-frame ones, dropping some. This table has more than 95,000 clones, approximately 85% appearing once. Material: CD4+ T cells from blood, obtained before liver transplant. The receptors originated from a human donor who received a liver transplant. The CDR3 runs from the conserved cysteine through the conserved F or W. A D gene is named only where the DNA matches it firmly. Size tells how often a clone was seen (once, few, many) or the class of an expanded clone, and some rows leave it out.

v_gene	abundance	j_gene	d_gene	CDR3nt	CDR3aa
TRBV9	NA	TRBJ1-4	NA	TGTGCCAGCAGCCCGGACGGAAATGAAAAACTGTTTTTT	CASSPDGNEKLFF
TRBV28	NA	TRBJ1-1	NA	TGTGCCAGCAGTTTATCTGCGGGAACGGGGAACACTGAAGCTTTCTTT	CASSLSAGTGNTEAFF
TRBV6-1	NA	TRBJ2-7	NA	TGTGCCAGCAGGTCGGGACAAAGTTCTTACGAGCAGTACTTC	CASRSGQSSYEQYF
TRBV4-2	NA	TRBJ2-6	NA	TGTGCCAGCAGCCAAGACGGCAGCTCTGGGGCCAACGTCCTGACTTTC	CASSQDGSSGANVLTF
TRBV4-2	once	TRBJ1-2	TRBD1	TGTGCCAGCAGCCAGATGACAGGGACCGAGGATGGCTACACCTTC	CASSQMTGTEDGYTF
TRBV5-1	NA	TRBJ2-2	TRBD2	TGCGCCAGCAGCTCTACTATAGCGGGAGCGGAGGGGGAGCTGTTTTTT	CASSSTIAGAEGELFF
TRBV21-1	NA	TRBJ2-3	NA	TGTGCCAGCAGCAAATTCTGCATGGGCCTAGATAGCACAGATACGCAGTATTTT	CASSKFCMGLDSTDTQYF
TRBV5-4	NA	TRBJ2-7	TRBD2	TGTGCCAGCAGCCAAGCTCGACTAGCGGGGGTTGCCTACGAGCAGTACTTC	CASSQARLAGVAYEQYF
TRBV5-1	NA	TRBJ2-7	TRBD2	TGCGCCAGCAGCTTAATGCCGGGACTAGCCAACGAGCAGTACTTC	CASSLMPGLANEQYF
TRBV19	few	TRBJ2-2	TRBD1	TGTGCCAGCCGCACCCCGGGACAGGGTAACACCGGGGAGCTGTTTTTT	CASRTPGQGNTGELFF
TRBV7-3	NA	TRBJ2-1	TRBD2	TGTGCCAGCAGCTTAACGGGACTAAGCTCCTACAATGAGCAGTTCTTC	CASSLTGLSSYNEQFF
TRBV9	NA	TRBJ1-2	NA	TGTGCCAGCAGCGTGACACCTCAGGGAGGCTATGGCTACACCTTC	CASSVTPQGGYGYTF
TRBV9	NA	TRBJ1-3	TRBD1	TGTGCCAGCAGCGTTGGACAGGAAAACACCATATATTTT	CASSVGQENTIYF
TRBV2	NA	TRBJ1-2	NA	TGTGCCAGCAGTGAAACTAACTATGGCTACACCTTC	CASSETNYGYTF
TRBV21-1	NA	TRBJ2-2	NA	TGTGCCAGCAGTCCTCCCGGGGCCGGGGAGCTGTTTTTT	CASSPPGAGELFF